Below, one TCR beta chain is given with its context. Its matching antigen is unknown. The sequenced template was cDNA made from the entire isolated RNA. Average reads for naive, central memory and regulatory T cell samples were about 3.57 million. Some clones are missing from TCRdb's copy, which holds only in-frame ones; the method was immunoSEQ multiplex PCR. Of 150,000 to 200,000 clones in the sample, roughly 65% were seen once. The sample belongs to a study of beta chain features in type 1 diabetes. Study-wide results and limits: Moderate yet significant TCRB CDR3 shortening was seen in Type 1 diabetes patients in all four CD4+ subsets. Reduced insertions and increased deletions marked VDJ junctions in type 1 diabetes patients.

V lost 6 bases to trimming and J lost 1 base; unmatched junction nucleotides: 4. CDR1 and CDR2 (germline): MNHEY, SVGAGI. The CDR3 contains 15 residues. J is TRBJ2-3 and V is TRBV6-5, with 10 bases identical to TRBD2. The sample consisted of naive CD4+ T cells from blood. The TCR sequence derives from a man aged 30 to 45 with type 1 diabetes. This chain's CDR3 is CASSQGLAGTDTQYF. In DNA form, the CDR3 reads TGTGCCAGCAGCCAAGGACTAGCGGGCACAGATACGCAGTATTTT.